These T cell receptor beta chains were read from a single sample in a study of shared clonotypes between healthy human individuals. The table came from immunoSEQ multiplex PCR; TCRdb's copy has only in-frame clones and leaves some out. Of fewer than 1.6 million clones detected, less than 99% appear once; the ten largest clones hold over 0.3%. Material: naive CD4+ T cells sorted from blood. The receptors were gathered from a man younger than 40 in good health. The CDR3 runs from the conserved cysteine through the conserved F or W. A D gene is named only where the DNA matches it firmly.

D,V,J,CDR3,DNA
-,TRBV5-4,TRBJ2-3,CASSRTAQDTQYF,TGTGCCAGCAGCCGAACCGCCCAAGATACGCAGTATTTT
-,TRBV7-2,TRBJ2-3,CASSSRSGVTDTQYF,TGTGCCAGCAGCTCTCGGTCGGGGGTGACAGATACGCAGTATTTT
-,TRBV6-1,TRBJ2-7,CASSDRVSSYEQYF,TGTGCCAGCAGTGACAGGGTTTCCTCCTACGAGCAGTACTTC
-,TRBV29-1,TRBJ1-2,CSVPAHGVNYGYTF,TGCAGCGTTCCGGCACATGGAGTGAACTATGGCTACACCTTC
TRBD1,TRBV11-2,TRBJ2-5,CASSFRTGQETQYF,TGTGCCAGCAGCTTTCGGACAGGCCAAGAGACCCAGTACTTC
-,TRBV5-1,TRBJ1-2,CASSTRVDYGYTF,TGCGCCAGCAGCACCAGGGTTGACTATGGCTACACCTTC
TRBD1,TRBV6-5,TRBJ2-7,CASSSHIRQGGYEQYF,TGTGCCAGCAGTTCCCATATTCGACAGGGGGGCTACGAGCAGTACTTC
TRBD2,TRBV19,TRBJ2-1,CASSIRAGVTYNEQFF,TGTGCCAGTAGTATTAGAGCGGGAGTGACCTACAATGAGCAGTTCTTC
TRBD2,TRBV29-1,TRBJ2-1,CSVEGLLTNEQFF,TGCAGCGTCGAGGGACTACTCACAAATGAGCAGTTCTTC
-,TRBV28,TRBJ2-7,CASSSIYEQYF,TGTGCCAGCAGTTCCATCTACGAGCAGTACTTC
TRBD2,TRBV18,TRBJ2-1,CASSPYLGRDEQFF,TGTGCCAGCTCACCCTACCTAGGGAGGGATGAGCAGTTCTTC
-,TRBV6-6,TRBJ1-2,CASSPVGLDGYTF,TGTGCCAGCAGCCCCGTGGGTTTGGATGGCTACACCTTC
-,TRBV7-9,TRBJ1-4,CASSFMGHDNEKLFF,TGTGCCAGCAGCTTCATGGGACACGATAATGAAAAACTGTTTTTT
-,TRBV6-1,TRBJ2-2,CASTEEGVPGELFF,TGTGCCAGCACCGAAGAGGGGGTCCCCGGGGAGCTGTTTTTT